The clone carrying this TCR beta chain was observed at least ten times. Its antigen is as yet unknown. These data belong to a study of neurological immune-mediated disorders. Germline CDR1 and CDR2: MNHEY and SMNVEV (reference sequence). Trimming cost V 4 bases and J 3 bases; bases outside gene matches: 17. This CDR3 is 18 amino acids long. Study observations and caveats: The greatest degree of TCR clonal expansion was observed in HTLV-1-associated myelopathy, with the lowest in multiple sclerosis, below that of healthy controls.

cDNA synthesis was performed by 5'RACE with 10-nucleotide random UMIs. TCRdb processed the 5' RACE reads anew with MiXCR; each CDR3 protein has one entry. The data hold 35,000 or so distinct CDR3 sequences, with over 12% observed a single time. This chain uses TRBV27 with TRBJ1-1; TRBD1 matches 7 bases. This TCR came from a woman aged 45 to 65 with HTLV-1-associated myelopathy (HAM/TSP). Sequencing was carried out using PBMCs. The CDR3 DNA reads as TGTGCCAGCAGTTGGGACAGCCTCAAGCTTCCCCCAGACACTGAAGCTTTCTTT. It is translated as CASSWDSLKLPPDTEAFF.